The sequence of this T cell receptor (beta chain) was determined in a study of blood T cell repertoires in COVID-19. The table came from immunoSEQ multiplex PCR; TCRdb's copy has only in-frame clones and leaves some out. The sample consists of about 99,000 clones, more than 75% of them appearing once. There are 17 residues in the CDR3. The V and J ends lost 3 bases and 6 bases, in that order; junction bases with no gene match: 13. Germline V gene data show CDR1 as LNHDA and CDR2 as SQIVND (reference sequence). This receptor was identified in a human donor in a cohort sampled during active COVID-19. The sample consisted of peripheral blood. V gene TRBV19 combines with J gene TRBJ2-2; TRBD2 agrees at 7 bases. CDR3 nucleotides: TGTGCCAGTAGTATCCCCTACCGGGAGGACCTGTCCGGGGAGCTGTTTTTT. This gives the protein CASSIPYREDLSGELFF.